This entry describes one TCR beta chain. There are 14 residues in the CDR3. The germline CDR1 and CDR2 sequences are MNHEY and SMNVEV (reference sequence). V was pared by 3 bases and J by 9 bases, with 7 bases of the junction left unmatched. This record belongs to a study of blood T cell repertoires in COVID-19. Study at large: Samples came from the United States, Italy and Spain, spanning acute and convalescent COVID-19. The analysed material was cDNA or gDNA that came from T cells, B-cell-depleted T cells, or PBMCs.

As originally analysed: Reference gene primer amplification in the assay estimated nucleated cell counts. Sequencing used immunoSEQ multiplex PCR; TCRdb keeps in-frame clones, though not all of them. V and J calls and clone size are copied from that table; D and trimming were computed from the DNA. The sample holds some 350,000 clones, 70% to 90% seen once. Sequencing was done on a sample of peripheral blood. The TCR sequence derives from a human donor in a cohort sampled during active COVID-19. The chain couples TRBV27 to TRBJ2-1, with 8 bases aligning to TRBD2. CDR3 nucleotides: TGTGCCAGCAGTTTCTCCGGGACTAGTATTGAGCAGTTCTTC. Amino acid sequence: CASSFSGTSIEQFF.